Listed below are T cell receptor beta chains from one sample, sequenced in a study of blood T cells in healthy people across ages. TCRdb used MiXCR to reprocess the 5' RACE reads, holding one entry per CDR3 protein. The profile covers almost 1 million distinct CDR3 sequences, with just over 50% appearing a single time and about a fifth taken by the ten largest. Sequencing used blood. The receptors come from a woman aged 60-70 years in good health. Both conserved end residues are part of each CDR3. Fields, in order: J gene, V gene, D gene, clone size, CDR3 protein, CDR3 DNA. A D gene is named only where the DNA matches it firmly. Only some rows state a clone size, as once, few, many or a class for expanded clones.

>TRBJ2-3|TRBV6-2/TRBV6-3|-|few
CASSSLGTTTDTQYF
TGTGCCAGCTCATCTTTGGGGACCACAACAGATACGCAGTATTTT
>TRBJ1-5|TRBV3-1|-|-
CASSQGWNQPQHF
TGTGCCAGCAGCCAGGGGTGGAATCAGCCCCAGCATTTT
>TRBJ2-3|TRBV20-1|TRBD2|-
CSAPTSGITDTQYF
TGCAGTGCTCCGACTAGCGGCATAACAGATACGCAGTATTTT
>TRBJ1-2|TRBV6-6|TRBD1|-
CASTQGQGARGYTF
TGTGCCAGCACCCAAGGACAGGGGGCGCGTGGCTACACCTTC
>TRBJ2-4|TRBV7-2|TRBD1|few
CARTGGAKNIQYF
TGTGCCAGGACAGGGGGCGCCAAAAACATTCAGTACTTC
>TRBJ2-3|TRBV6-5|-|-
CASSSPRGRGTDTQYF
TGTGCCAGCAGTTCGCCCAGGGGAAGGGGCACAGATACGCAGTATTTT
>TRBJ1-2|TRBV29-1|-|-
CSVEGTGSYTF
TGCAGCGTTGAAGGTACAGGAAGCTACACCTTC
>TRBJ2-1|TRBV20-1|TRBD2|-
CSARPIAGAVNEQFF
TGCAGTGCTAGACCTATAGCGGGAGCGGTAAATGAGCAGTTCTTC
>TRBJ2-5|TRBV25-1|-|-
CASSEYIGVQKETQYF
TGTGCCAGCAGTGAATATATAGGGGTACAGAAAGAGACCCAGTACTTC
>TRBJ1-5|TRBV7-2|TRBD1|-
CASSLGTGVSGNQPQHF
TGTGCCAGCAGCTTGGGGACAGGGGTCTCGGGGAATCAGCCCCAGCATTTT
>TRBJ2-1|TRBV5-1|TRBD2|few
CASSLAGGRSYNEQFF
TGCGCCAGCAGTTTAGCGGGAGGTAGGAGTTACAATGAGCAGTTCTTC
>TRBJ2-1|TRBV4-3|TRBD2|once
CASSERTSGRFSYNEQFF
TGCGCCAGCAGCGAAAGGACTAGCGGGAGATTCTCCTACAATGAGCAGTTCTTC
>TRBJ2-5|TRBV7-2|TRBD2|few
CASSLGGGGWETQYF
TGTGCCAGCAGCTTAGGCGGGGGAGGGTGGGAGACCCAGTACTTC
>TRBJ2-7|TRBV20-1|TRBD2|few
CSARGGGLNWNEQYF
TGCAGTGCTAGAGGGGGGGGACTGAACTGGAACGAGCAGTACTTC
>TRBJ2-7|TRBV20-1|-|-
CSARSPQAQQYF
TGCAGTGCTAGATCCCCCCAGGCCCAGCAGTACTTC
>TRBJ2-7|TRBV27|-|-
CASSLLGVEQYF
TGTGCCAGCAGTTTGCTAGGTGTCGAGCAGTACTTC
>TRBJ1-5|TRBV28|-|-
CASGGTPLAQHF
TGTGCCAGTGGAGGAACCCCTTTGGCCCAGCATTTT
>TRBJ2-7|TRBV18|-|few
CASSLRDGPYEQYF
TGTGCCAGCTCACTACGGGACGGACCCTACGAGCAGTACTTC
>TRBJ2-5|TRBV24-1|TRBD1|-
CATSRDRGYNEQYF
TGTGCCACCAGCCGGGACAGGGGTTACAATGAGCAGTACTTC
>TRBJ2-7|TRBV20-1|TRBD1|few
CSATDRVYEQYF
TGCAGTGCGACGGACAGGGTTTACGAGCAGTACTTC
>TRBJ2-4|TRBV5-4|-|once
CASSLGVVAKNIQYF
TGTGCCAGCAGCTTGGGAGTGGTAGCCAAAAACATTCAGTACTTC
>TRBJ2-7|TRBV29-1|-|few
CSVEAAATYEQYF
TGCAGCGTTGAAGCGGCAGCGACCTACGAGCAGTACTTC
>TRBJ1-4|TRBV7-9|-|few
CASSPFSGPTNEKLFF
TGTGCCAGCAGTCCATTTTCAGGGCCAACTAATGAAAAACTGTTTTTT
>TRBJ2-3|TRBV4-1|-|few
CASSQDWHRGDTQYF
TGCGCCAGCAGCCAAGATTGGCACCGCGGAGATACGCAGTATTTT
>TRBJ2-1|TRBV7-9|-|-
CASSFRARAVPQETQFF
TGTGCCAGCAGCTTTCGAGCCAGGGCGGTACCGCAAGAGACCCAGTTCTTC
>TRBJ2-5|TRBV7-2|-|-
CASSLGARTPQETQYF
TGTGCCAGCAGCTTAGGGGCCCGGACCCCTCAAGAGACCCAGTACTTC
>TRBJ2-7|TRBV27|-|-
CASSSHSTGYEQYF
TGTGCCAGCAGTTCCCATTCTACAGGCTACGAGCAGTACTTC
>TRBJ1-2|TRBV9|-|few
CASSVGAVTYGYTF
TGTGCCAGCAGCGTAGGGGCAGTAACTTATGGCTACACCTTC
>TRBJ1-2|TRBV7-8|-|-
CASSVAGTYGYTF
TGTGCCAGCAGCGTAGCCGGGACGTATGGCTACACCTTC
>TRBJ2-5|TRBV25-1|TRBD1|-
CASSGNRGSDYEQYF
TGTGCCAGCAGCGGAAACAGGGGTTCAGACTATGAGCAGTACTTC
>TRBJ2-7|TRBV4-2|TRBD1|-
CASSQDDGTGGSEQYF
TGTGCCAGCAGCCAAGATGATGGGACAGGGGGGAGCGAGCAGTACTTC
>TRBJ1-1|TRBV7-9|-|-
CASSHSGAEAFF
TGTGCCAGCTCCCACTCTGGGGCTGAAGCTTTCTTT
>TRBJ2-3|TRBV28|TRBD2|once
CASYKFYSGSTDTQYF
TGTGCCAGCTACAAGTTCTATAGCGGGAGCACAGATACGCAGTATTTT
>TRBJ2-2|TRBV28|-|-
CASSLLTGELFF
TGTGCCAGCAGTTTATTGACAGGAGAGCTGTTTTTT
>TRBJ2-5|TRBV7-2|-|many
CASSFAGYVETQYF
TGTGCCAGCAGCTTCGCAGGGTATGTGGAGACCCAGTACTTC
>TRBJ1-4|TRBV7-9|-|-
CASSLGTAANEKLFF
TGTGCCAGCAGCTTAGGGACAGCCGCTAATGAAAAACTGTTTTTT